This TCR beta chain was sequenced in a study of OX40 agonist ivuxolimab in advanced cancers. For the study at large: Ivuxolimab was administered intravenously to patients at 0.01 to 10 mg/kg every 2 weeks.

For this clone: No antigen is known for it.

CDR1 is MNHEY and CDR2 is SVGAGI in the germline V gene. The CDR3 has 15 residues. The V gene end was trimmed by 6 bases and the J gene end by 9 bases; junction bases not matched to a gene: 14. Systemic immunosuppression or autoimmune disease history was grounds to exclude patients. The study's findings and limits: Some patients without response likewise showed low normalized clonal expansion.

The table came from immunoSEQ multiplex PCR; TCRdb's copy has only in-frame clones and leaves some out. The data show about 100,000 clones, with around 90% seen just once and 0.5% to 0.65% held by the top ten. Sample: CD4+ or CD8+ T cells sorted from blood, taken in a trial of the OX40 agonist ivuxolimab. The J gene is TRBJ2-1, the V gene TRBV6-5, with 7 bases identical to TRBD1. The receptor's source is an adult with an advanced solid tumor such as melanoma, head and neck, liver or kidney cancer. CDR3 amino acids: CASRDQGVRVGEQFF. The CDR3, as DNA: TGTGCCAGCAGGGACCAGGGGGTTAGGGTAGGTGAGCAGTTCTTC.